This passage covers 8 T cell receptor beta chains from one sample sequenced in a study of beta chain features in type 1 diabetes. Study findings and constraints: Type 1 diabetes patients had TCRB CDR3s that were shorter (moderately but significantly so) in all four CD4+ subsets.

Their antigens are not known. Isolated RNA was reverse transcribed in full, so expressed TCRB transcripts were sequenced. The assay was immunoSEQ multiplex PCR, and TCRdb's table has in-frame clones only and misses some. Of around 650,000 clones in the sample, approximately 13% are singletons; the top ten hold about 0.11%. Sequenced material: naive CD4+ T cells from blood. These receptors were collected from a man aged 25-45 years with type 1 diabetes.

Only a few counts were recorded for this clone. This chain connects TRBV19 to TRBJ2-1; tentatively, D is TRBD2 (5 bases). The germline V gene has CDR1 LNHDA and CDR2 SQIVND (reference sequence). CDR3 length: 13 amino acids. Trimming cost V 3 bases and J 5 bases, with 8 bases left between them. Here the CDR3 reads CASSIGVNNEQFF. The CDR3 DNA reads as TGTGCCAGTAGTATCGGGGTGAACAATGAGCAGTTCTTC.

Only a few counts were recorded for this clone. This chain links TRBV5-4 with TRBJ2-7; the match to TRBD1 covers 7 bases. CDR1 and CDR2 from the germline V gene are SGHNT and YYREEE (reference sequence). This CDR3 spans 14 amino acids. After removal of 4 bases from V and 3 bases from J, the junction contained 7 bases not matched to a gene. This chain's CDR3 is CASSPGQPLYEQYF. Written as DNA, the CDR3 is TGTGCCAGCAGCCCGGGACAGCCGCTCTACGAGCAGTACTTC.

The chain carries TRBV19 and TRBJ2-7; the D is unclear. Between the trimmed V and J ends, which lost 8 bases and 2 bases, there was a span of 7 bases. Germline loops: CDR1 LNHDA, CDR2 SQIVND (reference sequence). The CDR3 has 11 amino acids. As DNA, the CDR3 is TGTGCCAGTGCCAGCCCCTACGAGCAGTACTTC. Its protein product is CASASPYEQYF.

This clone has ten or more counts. The CDR3: CASSVRGPYNEQFF. CDR3 in DNA: TGTGCCAGCAGCGTCCGCGGGCCCTACAATGAGCAGTTCTTC. The rearrangement links TRBV14 to TRBJ2-1; TRBD2 is a possible D gene (5 bases). Germline assignment: CDR1 SGHDN and CDR2 FVKESK. The CDR3 is made up of 14 amino acids. With 5 bases removed from V and 2 bases from J, the gap between germline ends came to 10 bases.

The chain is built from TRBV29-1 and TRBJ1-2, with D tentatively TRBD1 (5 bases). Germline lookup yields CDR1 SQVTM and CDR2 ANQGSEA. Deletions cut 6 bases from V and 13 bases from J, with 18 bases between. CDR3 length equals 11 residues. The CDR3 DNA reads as TGCAGCGTACGGTCGGGGGGACTGGGCACCTTC. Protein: CSVRSGGLGTF. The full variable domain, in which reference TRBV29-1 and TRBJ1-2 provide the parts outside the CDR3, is SAVISQKPSRDICQRGTSLTIQCQVDSQVTMMFWYRQQPGQSLTLIATANQGSEATYESGFVIDKFPISRPNLTFSTLTVSNMSPEDSSIYLCSVRSGGLGTFGSGTRLTVV.

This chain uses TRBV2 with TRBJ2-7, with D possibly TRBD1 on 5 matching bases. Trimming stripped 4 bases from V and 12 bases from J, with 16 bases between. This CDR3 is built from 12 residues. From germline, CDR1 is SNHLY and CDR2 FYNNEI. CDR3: CASSVGQLKGYF. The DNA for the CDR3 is TGTGCCAGCAGTGTGGGGCAGCTGAAAGGGTACTTC.

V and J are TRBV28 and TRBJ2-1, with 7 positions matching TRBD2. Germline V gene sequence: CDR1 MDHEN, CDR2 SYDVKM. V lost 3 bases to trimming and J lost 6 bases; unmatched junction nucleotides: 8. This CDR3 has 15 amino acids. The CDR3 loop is CASSLGGLGVNEQFF. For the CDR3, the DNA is TGTGCCAGCAGTTTGGGAGGACTAGGGGTCAATGAGCAGTTCTTC.

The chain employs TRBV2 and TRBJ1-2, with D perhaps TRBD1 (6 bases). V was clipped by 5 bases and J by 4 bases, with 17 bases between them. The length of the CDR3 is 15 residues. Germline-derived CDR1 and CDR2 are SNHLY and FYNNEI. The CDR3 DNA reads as TGTGCCAGCAGTCCCCCGGGACACCCGATCTATGGCTACACCTTC. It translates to CASSPPGHPIYGYTF.